The sequence of this T cell receptor (beta chain) was determined in a study of healthy donors' naive CD4 and CD8 T cells. Germline CDR1 is SQVTM and CDR2 is ANQGSEA. Trimming left V 1 base short and J 7 bases short, with 13 bases between. CDR3 length: 14 amino acids. TCR libraries were built from about 0.55 ug of total RNA by linear amplification. From the reads, TCRdb called clonotypes with MiXCR, one entry per CDR3 protein. The sample includes 180,000 or so distinct CDR3 sequences, 74% of them seen just once. The clonotype originates from a pool of human donors in good health; the sample pools cells from several healthy donors. The V and J genes are TRBV29-1 and TRBJ2-2; D possibly corresponds to TRBD2 (5 bases). Sequenced material: naive CD4+ and CD8+ T cells sorted from blood, pooled from several donors. The CDR3 nucleotides are TGCAGCGTTGAAGGGCCTAGCATGGACGGGGAGCTGTTTTTT. This encodes CSVEGPSMDGELFF.